The clone carrying this TCR delta chain was found a few times. TCRdb's entry gives the protein of a much larger clone, which mismatches this DNA's translation at residue 3, likely from a read error; the protein reported here is translated from the DNA. Germline V gene sequence: CDR1 GEAIGNYY, CDR2 EKD. The CDR3 spans 15 residues. This sample is drawn from a study of gamma-delta T cells after stem cell transplantation. TCRdb re-called clones from the RT-PCR reads using CATT. The table shows roughly 1,300 delta-chain clones, with over 2% occurring only once. Input material: gamma-delta T cells. The chain combines TRDV2 with TRDJ1, with 9 bases identical to TRDD3. This TCR was sampled from a human donor. It is not recorded whose cells these are; they may come from a transplant donor. CDR3 bases: TGTGCCCGTGACGAACTCTGGGGGATTCAAAATAAACTCATCTTT. As protein: CARDELWGIQNKLIF.